The clone carrying this TCR beta chain is medium-sized by share. A primer matching the constant region was used to make TCR beta cDNA from approximately 520 ng of total RNA. Generation of the TCR beta libraries relied on three nested multiplex PCR rounds using slightly modified ARM-PCR. With TRBV1-TRBV30 forward primers and a C-beta reverse primer, the first two PCR rounds were run for around 11 cycles each. TCRdb reprocessed the multiplex PCR reads with MiXCR, giving one entry per CDR3 protein. The sample records approximately 30,000 distinct CDR3 sequences, 71% being singletons. The data belong to a study of tumor-infiltrating lymphocytes in primary liver carcinoma. Scientists recovered RNA and DNA together from roughly 21-30 mg of unsorted bulk tissue. Five separate regions of each tumor underwent sampling. Germline V lookup: CDR1 SQVTM, CDR2 ANQGSEA. This CDR3 comprises 13 residues. With 3 bases removed from V and 4 bases from J, the gap between germline ends came to 12 bases.

The chain is built from TRBV29-1 and TRBJ1-1; D is undetermined. The source of this sequence is a woman aged 25 to 39 with primary liver carcinoma and hepatitis B virus infection. Material: liver tumor tissue from sampling region 3. The subset is: tumor region T3, left-lateral pole. In DNA form, the CDR3 reads TGCAGCGTTGATGGAGGCGGGGTCACTGAAGCTTTCTTT. Protein sequence: CSVDGGGVTEAFF.